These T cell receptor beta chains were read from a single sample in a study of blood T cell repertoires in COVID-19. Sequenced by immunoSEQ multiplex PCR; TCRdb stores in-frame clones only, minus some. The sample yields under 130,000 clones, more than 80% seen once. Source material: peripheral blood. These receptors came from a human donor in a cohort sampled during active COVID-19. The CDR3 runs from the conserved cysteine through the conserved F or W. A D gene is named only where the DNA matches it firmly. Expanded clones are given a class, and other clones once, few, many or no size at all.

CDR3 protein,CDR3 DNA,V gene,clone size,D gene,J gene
CASSRGQAYEQYF,TGTGCCAGCAGTCGCGGACAGGCCTACGAGCAGTACTTC,TRBV27,.,TRBD1,TRBJ2-7
CAISERGSALSGNTIYF,TGTGCCATCAGTGAAAGGGGGTCGGCACTCTCTGGAAACACCATATATTTT,TRBV10-3,.,.,TRBJ1-3
CASSLGGGNSPLHF,TGTGCCAGCAGCCTAGGGGGCGGGAATTCACCCCTCCACTTT,TRBV3-1/TRBV3-2,.,TRBD1,TRBJ1-6
CASSGPGQGYTEAFF,TGTGCCAGCAGTGGACCGGGACAGGGCTACACTGAAGCTTTCTTT,TRBV6-6,.,TRBD1,TRBJ1-1
CASSVTLAFRNTDTQYF,TGTGCCAGCAGCGTTACACTAGCGTTCAGGAACACAGATACGCAGTATTTT,TRBV7-9,.,TRBD2,TRBJ2-3
CASKNPDRSPSTDTQYF,TGTGCCAGCAAAAACCCAGACAGAAGCCCTAGCACAGATACGCAGTATTTT,TRBV2,.,.,TRBJ2-3
CSVSPGTTNEKLFF,TGCAGCGTGTCCCCCGGGACAACTAATGAAAAACTGTTTTTT,TRBV29-1,.,.,TRBJ1-4
CASSPYSSGAFEQYF,TGTGCCAGCAGTCCATACTCCAGCGGGGCTTTCGAGCAGTACTTC,TRBV6-5,.,TRBD2,TRBJ2-7
CASSMGGTSTDTQYF,TGTGCCAGTAGTATGGGAGGGACGAGCACAGATACGCAGTATTTT,TRBV19,.,TRBD2,TRBJ2-3
CATPTGVGWVSVSNQPQHF,TGTGCCACCCCCACGGGGGTAGGGTGGGTCAGTGTGAGCAATCAGCCCCAGCATTTT,TRBV24-1,.,.,TRBJ1-5
CASSLEGGTPGDTQYF,TGTGCCAGCAGCTTAGAGGGGGGGACTCCCGGGGATACGCAGTATTTT,TRBV7-6,.,.,TRBJ2-3
CASSLAFSMNYGYTF,TGCGCCAGCAGCTTGGCCTTCAGTATGAACTATGGCTACACCTTC,TRBV5-1,.,.,TRBJ1-2
CASSQGRQGSFSNQPQHF,TGTGCCAGCAGCCAGGGGAGGCAGGGATCTTTTAGCAATCAGCCCCAGCATTTT,TRBV3-1/TRBV3-2,.,.,TRBJ1-5
CASSHFKGTGGYEQYF,TGTGCCAGCAGCCATTTTAAGGGGACAGGGGGCTACGAGCAGTACTTC,TRBV3-1/TRBV3-2,.,TRBD1,TRBJ2-7
CASSIWHGQGVSGNTIYF,TGTGCCAGTAGTATTTGGCATGGACAGGGGGTGTCAGGAAACACCATATATTTT,TRBV19,.,TRBD1,TRBJ1-3
CASSLGGQLYYNGYTF,TGTGCCAGCAGCCTGGGGGGACAGCTCTATTATAATGGCTACACCTTC,TRBV7-2,.,TRBD1,TRBJ1-2
CASSLAGAKNIQYF,TGTGCCAGCAGCTTGGCAGGAGCCAAAAACATTCAGTACTTC,TRBV5-4,once,.,TRBJ2-4
CASSELAGEVYHTEAFF,TGTGCCAGCAGTGAACTCGCGGGGGAGGTATATCACACTGAAGCTTTCTTT,TRBV6-1,.,.,TRBJ1-1
CASSLQGFSYNEQFF,TGTGCCAGCAGCTTACAGGGCTTTTCCTACAATGAGCAGTTCTTC,TRBV7-2,.,.,TRBJ2-1
CASRHWGQGVYEQYF,TGTGCCAGCAGACATTGGGGACAGGGGGTCTACGAGCAGTACTTC,TRBV6-5,.,TRBD1,TRBJ2-7
CASMRGISYGYTF,TGTGCCAGTATGAGAGGAATTTCCTATGGCTACACCTTC,TRBV19,few,.,TRBJ1-2
CAWSQSSFDRRNSPLHF,TGTGCCTGGAGTCAGTCCTCCTTTGACAGGAGGAATTCACCCCTCCACTTT,TRBV30,.,.,TRBJ1-6
CAWWRDGPRAFF,TGTGCCTGGTGGAGGGACGGCCCGAGGGCTTTCTTT,TRBV30,.,.,TRBJ1-1
CASSFGQGGDTQYF,TGCGCCAGCAGCTTTGGCCAGGGCGGAGATACGCAGTATTTT,TRBV5-1,.,.,TRBJ2-3
CASSINIGGQRYNQPQHF,TGTGCCAGTAGTATTAATATAGGGGGACAGCGTTACAATCAGCCCCAGCATTTT,TRBV19,few,TRBD1,TRBJ1-5
CASSSTSGGAIGEQFF,TGTGCTAGCAGCTCTACTAGCGGGGGGGCGATTGGTGAGCAGTTCTTC,TRBV7-7,.,TRBD2,TRBJ2-1
CASSQGAEQYF,TGTGCCAGCAGCCAGGGGGCCGAGCAGTACTTC,TRBV5-6,.,TRBD1,TRBJ2-7
CATLLAGEETQYF,TGCGCCACCTTACTAGCGGGGGAAGAGACCCAGTACTTC,TRBV10-2,.,TRBD2,TRBJ2-5
CATSPGTGDEQYF,TGTGCCACCAGCCCCGGGACAGGGGACGAGCAGTACTTC,TRBV24-1,.,TRBD1,TRBJ2-7
CASSQATVATNEKLFF,TGTGCCAGCAGCCAAGCCACGGTAGCAACTAATGAAAAACTGTTTTTT,TRBV3-1/TRBV3-2,.,.,TRBJ1-4
CASSYSRRGNTEAFF,TGTGCCAGCAGTTACTCGAGGAGGGGGAACACTGAAGCTTTCTTT,TRBV6-5,.,.,TRBJ1-1
CATSEDGKNTGELFF,TGTGCCACCAGTGAGGACGGGAAGAACACCGGGGAGCTGTTTTTT,TRBV24-1,once,.,TRBJ2-2
CASRWTGVSGELFF,TGTGCCAGCAGGTGGACAGGGGTGTCCGGGGAGCTGTTTTTT,TRBV3-1/TRBV3-2,.,TRBD1,TRBJ2-2
CASSQEIGGNTEAFF,TGCGCCAGCAGCCAAGAGATTGGAGGGAACACTGAAGCTTTCTTT,TRBV4-1,.,.,TRBJ1-1
CASSQSLAGGPEQYF,TGTGCCAGCAGCCAGTCTCTAGCGGGGGGGCCGGAGCAGTACTTC,TRBV3-1/TRBV3-2,.,TRBD2,TRBJ2-7
CASSTLNTEAFF,TGTGCCAGCAGCACATTGAACACTGAAGCTTTCTTT,TRBV7-2,once,.,TRBJ1-1
CASSLAGLRGMNTEAFF,TGCGCCAGCAGCTTGGCCGGCCTTAGGGGGATGAACACTGAAGCTTTCTTT,TRBV5-1,.,.,TRBJ1-1
CAGSAQGYEQYF,TGTGCCGGCAGCGCCCAGGGGTACGAGCAGTACTTC,TRBV9,.,.,TRBJ2-7
CASSRERGGPYNEQFF,TGTGCCAGCAGTAGGGAGCGGGGGGGCCCCTACAATGAGCAGTTCTTC,TRBV21-1,.,.,TRBJ2-1
CASSTHPTGVSEQYF,TGTGCCAGCAGCACCCACCCGACAGGGGTTAGCGAGCAGTACTTC,TRBV7-9,.,TRBD1,TRBJ2-7
CASSHRQGMNTEAFF,TGCGCCAGCAGCCACAGACAGGGAATGAACACTGAAGCTTTCTTT,TRBV5-1,.,TRBD1,TRBJ1-1
CASSLSFPTDTQYF,TGTGCCAGCAGTTTGTCTTTTCCCACAGATACGCAGTATTTT,TRBV27,medium-sized,.,TRBJ2-3
CASSVDSQETQYF,TGCGCCAGCAGCGTAGACAGCCAAGAGACCCAGTACTTC,TRBV5-1,.,.,TRBJ2-5
CASSYSLTSGTNEQFF,TGTGCCAGCAGTTACTCGTTGACTAGCGGAACCAATGAGCAGTTCTTC,TRBV6-2/TRBV6-3,.,TRBD2,TRBJ2-1
CSVLKLQGISYGQYF,TGCAGCGTCCTAAAGCTACAGGGTATCTCTTACGGGCAGTACTTC,TRBV29-1,.,.,TRBJ2-7
CATSRGQGQLYGYTF,TGTGCCACCAGCAGAGGCCAAGGACAGCTCTATGGCTACACCTTC,TRBV15,.,.,TRBJ1-2
CASRDSLAGGDTGELFF,TGTGCCAGCAGGGACTCACTAGCGGGGGGGGACACCGGGGAGCTGTTTTTT,TRBV4-2,once,TRBD2,TRBJ2-2
CASSADGQVGGSPLHF,TGTGCCAGCAGCGCCGACGGACAGGTCGGGGGTTCACCCCTCCACTTT,TRBV7-3,.,TRBD1,TRBJ1-6